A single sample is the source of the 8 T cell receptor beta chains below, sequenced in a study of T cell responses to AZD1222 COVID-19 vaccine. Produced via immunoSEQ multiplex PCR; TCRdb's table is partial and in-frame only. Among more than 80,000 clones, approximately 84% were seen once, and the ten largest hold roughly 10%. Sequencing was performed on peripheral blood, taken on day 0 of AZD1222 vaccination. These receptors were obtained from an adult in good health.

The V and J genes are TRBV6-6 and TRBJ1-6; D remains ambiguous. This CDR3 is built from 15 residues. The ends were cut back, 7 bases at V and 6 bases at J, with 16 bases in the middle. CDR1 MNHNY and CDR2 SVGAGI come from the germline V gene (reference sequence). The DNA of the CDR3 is TGTGCCAGCATGCCGGATTCGGCAATTAATTCACCCCTCCACTTT. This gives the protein CASMPDSAINSPLHF.

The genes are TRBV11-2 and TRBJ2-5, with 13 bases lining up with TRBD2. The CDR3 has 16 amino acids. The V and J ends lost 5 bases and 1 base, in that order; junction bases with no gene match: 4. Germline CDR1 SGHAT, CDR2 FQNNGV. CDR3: CASSAWTSGSQETQYF. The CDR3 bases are TGTGCCAGCAGCGCGTGGACTAGCGGGAGCCAAGAGACCCAGTACTTC. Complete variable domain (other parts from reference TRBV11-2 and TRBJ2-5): EAGVAQSPRYKIIEKRQSVAFWCNPISGHATLYWYQQILGQGPKLLIQFQNNGVVDDSQLPKDRFSAERLKGVDSTLKIQPAKLEDSAVYLCASSAWTSGSQETQYFGPGTRLLVL.

Written as DNA, the CDR3 is TGCGCCAGCAGCTTTTCCCCGGGAGGGAGAACAGATACGCAGTATTTT. Translated: CASSFSPGGRTDTQYF. The rearrangement uses TRBV5-1 and TRBJ2-3; the match to TRBD2 covers 8 bases. The germline V gene encodes CDR1 SGHRS and CDR2 YFSETQ. The V segment lost 2 bases and the J segment 3 bases; nucleotides outside the gene matches: 8. There are 16 residues in the CDR3.

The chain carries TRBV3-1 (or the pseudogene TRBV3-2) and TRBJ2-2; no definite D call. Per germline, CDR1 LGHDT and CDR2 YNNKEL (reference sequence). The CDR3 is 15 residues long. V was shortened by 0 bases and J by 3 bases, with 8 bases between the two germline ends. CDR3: CASSQEPGHTGELFF. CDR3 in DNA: TGTGCCAGCAGCCAAGAACCCGGACACACCGGGGAGCTGTTTTTT.

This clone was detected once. Here the CDR3 DNA reads TGTGCCAGCAGCGCCGAGCGGGGGTCCCGCGGCTACACCTTC. This sequence encodes CASSAERGSRGYTF. The chain combines TRBV6-4 with TRBJ1-2, with a possible D match to TRBD1 (5 bases). CDR3 length: 14 amino acids. Germline-derived CDR1 and CDR2 are MRHNA and SNTAGT. V was pared by 6 bases and J by 8 bases, with 19 bases between.

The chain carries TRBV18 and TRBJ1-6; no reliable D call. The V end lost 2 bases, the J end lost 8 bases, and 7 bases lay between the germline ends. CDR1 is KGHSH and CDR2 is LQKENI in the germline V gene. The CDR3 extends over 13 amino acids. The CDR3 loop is CASSPDLDSPLHF. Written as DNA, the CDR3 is TGTGCCAGCTCACCAGACCTAGATTCACCCCTCCACTTT.

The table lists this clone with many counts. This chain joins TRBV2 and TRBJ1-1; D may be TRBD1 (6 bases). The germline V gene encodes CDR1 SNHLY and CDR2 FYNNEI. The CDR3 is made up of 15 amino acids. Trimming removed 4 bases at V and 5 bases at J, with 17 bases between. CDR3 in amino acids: CASSAGVSRGTEAFF. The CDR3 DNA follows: TGTGCCAGCAGTGCAGGGGTTTCTCGAGGAACTGAAGCTTTCTTT.

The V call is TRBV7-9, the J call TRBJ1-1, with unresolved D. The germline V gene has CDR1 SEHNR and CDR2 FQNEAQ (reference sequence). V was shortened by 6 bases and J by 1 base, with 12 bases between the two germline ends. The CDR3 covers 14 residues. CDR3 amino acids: CASSNLAGNTEAFF. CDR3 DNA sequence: TGTGCCAGCAGTAACCTAGCGGGGAACACTGAAGCTTTCTTT.